This TCR beta chain was sequenced in a study of shared clonotypes between healthy human individuals. Findings and caveats of the study: Generally, estimated richness proved larger in naive subsets than it did in memory subsets.

With respect to this clone: What it recognizes is unknown.

Several immunoSEQ 96-well plates shared each subset's DNA, each plate a replicate. Using immunoSEQ multiplex PCR, the repertoire was profiled, and TCRdb retains in-frame clones only, with some absent. The table lists some 500,000 clones, 90% to 97% of them singletons. Caucasian adults residing in Nashville, Tennessee made up all the donors. The V gene lost 6 bases and the J gene lost 5 bases, with 5 bases spanning the gap. Germline V gene sequence: CDR1 SNHLY, CDR2 FYNNEI. This CDR3 is 10 amino acids long. The sequence derives from a woman in her twenties or thirties in good health. The rearrangement uses TRBV2 and TRBJ2-7; D not resolved. The source material was naive CD4+ T cells sorted from blood. Subset here: CD45RA+ positively selected. CDR3 in amino acids: CASRNDEQYF. In DNA, the CDR3 is TGTGCCAGCAGAAATGACGAGCAGTACTTC.